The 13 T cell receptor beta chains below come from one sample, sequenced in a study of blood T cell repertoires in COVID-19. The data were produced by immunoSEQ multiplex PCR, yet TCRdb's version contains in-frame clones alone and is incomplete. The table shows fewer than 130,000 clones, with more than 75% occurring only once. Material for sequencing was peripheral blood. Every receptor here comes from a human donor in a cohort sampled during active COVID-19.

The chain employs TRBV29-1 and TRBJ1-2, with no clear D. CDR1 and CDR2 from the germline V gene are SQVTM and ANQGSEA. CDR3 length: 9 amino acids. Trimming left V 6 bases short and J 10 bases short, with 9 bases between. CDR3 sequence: CSVREPYTF. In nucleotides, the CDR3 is TGCAGCGTCCGGGAGCCCTACACCTTC.

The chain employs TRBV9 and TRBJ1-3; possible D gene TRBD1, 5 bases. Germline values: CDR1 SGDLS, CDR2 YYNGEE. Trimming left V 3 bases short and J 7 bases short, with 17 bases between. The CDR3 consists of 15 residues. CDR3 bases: TGTGCCAGCAGCGGACCGTCGGACCCAGGGAACACCATATATTTT. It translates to CASSGPSDPGNTIYF.

CDR3 DNA sequence: TGCGCCAGCAGCTCGGGACAGGGGGCTGGGACTGAAGCTTTCTTT. Residues: CASSSGQGAGTEAFF. The rearrangement links TRBV5-1 to TRBJ1-1, with TRBD1 matching 12 bases. CDR1 and CDR2 (germline): SGHRS, YFSETQ. The V segment lost 3 bases and the J segment 5 bases; nucleotides outside the gene matches: 5. This CDR3 is built from 15 residues.

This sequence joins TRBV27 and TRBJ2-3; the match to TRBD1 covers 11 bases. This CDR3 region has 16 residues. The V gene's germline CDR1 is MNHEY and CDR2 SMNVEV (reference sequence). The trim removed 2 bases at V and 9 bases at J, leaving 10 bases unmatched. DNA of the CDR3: TGTGCCAGCAGTTTAGGGACAGGGGGACCTTTCGAGACGCAGTATTTT. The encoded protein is CASSLGTGGPFETQYF.

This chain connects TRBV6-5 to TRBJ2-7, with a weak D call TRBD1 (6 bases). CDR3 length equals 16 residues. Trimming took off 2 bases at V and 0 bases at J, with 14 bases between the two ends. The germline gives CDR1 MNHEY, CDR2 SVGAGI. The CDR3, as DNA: TGTGCCAGCAGTTACCCTTACAGGGCTAGCTCCTACGAGCAGTACTTC. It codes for CASSYPYRASSYEQYF.

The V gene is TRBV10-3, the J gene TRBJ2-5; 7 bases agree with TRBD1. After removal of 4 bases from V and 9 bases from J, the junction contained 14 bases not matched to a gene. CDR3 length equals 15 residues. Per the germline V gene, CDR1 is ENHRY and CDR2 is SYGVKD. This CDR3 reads CAISAGAGGSSAQYF. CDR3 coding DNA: TGTGCCATCAGTGCCGGGGCAGGGGGATCTTCGGCCCAGTACTTC.

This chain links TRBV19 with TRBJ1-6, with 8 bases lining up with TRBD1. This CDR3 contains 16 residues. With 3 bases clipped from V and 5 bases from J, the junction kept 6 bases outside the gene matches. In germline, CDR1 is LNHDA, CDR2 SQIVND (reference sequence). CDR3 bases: TGTGCCAGTAGTATCGAGACAGGGGTAGATAATTCACCCCTCCACTTT. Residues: CASSIETGVDNSPLHF.

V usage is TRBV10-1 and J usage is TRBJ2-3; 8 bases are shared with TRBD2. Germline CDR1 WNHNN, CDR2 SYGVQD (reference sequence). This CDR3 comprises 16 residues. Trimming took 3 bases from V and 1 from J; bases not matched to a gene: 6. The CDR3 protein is CASSDAGGLGTDTQYF. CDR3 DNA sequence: TGCGCCAGCAGTGATGCGGGAGGTCTCGGCACAGATACGCAGTATTTT.

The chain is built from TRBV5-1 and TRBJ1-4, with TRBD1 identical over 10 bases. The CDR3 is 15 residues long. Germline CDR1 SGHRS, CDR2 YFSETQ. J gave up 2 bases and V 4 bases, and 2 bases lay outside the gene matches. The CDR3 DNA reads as TGCGCCAGCAGCGAGGGACAGGGGACTAATGAAAAACTGTTTTTT. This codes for CASSEGQGTNEKLFF.

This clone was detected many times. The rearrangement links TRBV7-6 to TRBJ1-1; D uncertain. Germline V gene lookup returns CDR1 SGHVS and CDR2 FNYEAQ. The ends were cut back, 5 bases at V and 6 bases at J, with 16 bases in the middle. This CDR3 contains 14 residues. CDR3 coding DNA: TGTGCCAGCAGCCCAGTCCCCAATTACGCTGAAGCTTTCTTT. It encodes CASSPVPNYAEAFF.

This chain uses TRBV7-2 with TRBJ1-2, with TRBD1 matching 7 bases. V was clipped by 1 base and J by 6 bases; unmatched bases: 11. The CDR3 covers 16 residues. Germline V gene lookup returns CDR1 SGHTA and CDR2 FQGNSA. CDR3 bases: TGTGCCAGCAGCTTAGGCCCGGGGCAGGGGGAAGATGGCTACACCTTC. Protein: CASSLGPGQGEDGYTF.

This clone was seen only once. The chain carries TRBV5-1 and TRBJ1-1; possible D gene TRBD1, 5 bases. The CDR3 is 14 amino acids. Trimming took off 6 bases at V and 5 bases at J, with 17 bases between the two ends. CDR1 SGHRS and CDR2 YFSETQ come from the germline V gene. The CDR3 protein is CASNLNPQGTEAFF. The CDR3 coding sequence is TGCGCCAGCAACCTCAACCCCCAGGGAACTGAAGCTTTCTTT.

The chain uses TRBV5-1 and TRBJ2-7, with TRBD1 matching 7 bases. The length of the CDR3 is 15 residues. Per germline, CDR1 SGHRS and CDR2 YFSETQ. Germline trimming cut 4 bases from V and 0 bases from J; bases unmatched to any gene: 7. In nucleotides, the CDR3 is TGCGCCAGCAGCACCTCCGGGACAGCCTCCTACGAGCAGTACTTC. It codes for CASSTSGTASYEQYF.